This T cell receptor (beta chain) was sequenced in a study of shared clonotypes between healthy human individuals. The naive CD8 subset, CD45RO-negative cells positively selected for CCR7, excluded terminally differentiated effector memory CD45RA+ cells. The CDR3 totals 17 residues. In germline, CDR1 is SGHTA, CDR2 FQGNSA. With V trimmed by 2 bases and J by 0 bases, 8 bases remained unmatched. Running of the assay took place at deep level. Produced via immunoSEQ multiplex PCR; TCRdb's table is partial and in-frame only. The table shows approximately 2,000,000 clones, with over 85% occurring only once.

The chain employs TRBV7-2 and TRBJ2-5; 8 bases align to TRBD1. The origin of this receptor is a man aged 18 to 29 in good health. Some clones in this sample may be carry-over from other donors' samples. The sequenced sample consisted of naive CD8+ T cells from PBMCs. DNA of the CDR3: TGTGCCAGCAGCTTAATTTGGAACAGGGGGTACCAAGAGACCCAGTACTTC. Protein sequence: CASSLIWNRGYQETQYF.